Sequencing of this TCR beta chain was carried out in a study of blood T cells in healthy people across ages. Whole-study results and caveats: Higher naive T cell percentage went strongly together with higher TCR beta diversity.

For the second PCR, which ran for about 6 to 12 cycles, a sample-barcoded 5' primer and a J-beta primer mix were used. TCRdb re-called the 5' RACE reads with MiXCR, one entry per CDR3 protein. The sample has 600,000 to 1,000,000 distinct CDR3 sequences; roughly 64% are singletons. The length of the CDR3 is 17 residues. CDR1 is SGHTA and CDR2 is FQGNSA in the germline V gene. The V gene lost 0 bases and the J gene lost 8 bases, with 22 bases spanning the gap. Concerning this clonotype: Antigen specificity is unknown.

V and J are TRBV7-2 and TRBJ1-2; no clear D. Sequenced input: blood. The receptor comes from a man aged 25 to 45 in good health. This chain's CDR3 is CASSLATQPTRPGGYTF. The CDR3 nucleotides read TGTGCCAGCAGCTTAGCAACGCAGCCAACCCGCCCTGGCGGCTACACCTTC.